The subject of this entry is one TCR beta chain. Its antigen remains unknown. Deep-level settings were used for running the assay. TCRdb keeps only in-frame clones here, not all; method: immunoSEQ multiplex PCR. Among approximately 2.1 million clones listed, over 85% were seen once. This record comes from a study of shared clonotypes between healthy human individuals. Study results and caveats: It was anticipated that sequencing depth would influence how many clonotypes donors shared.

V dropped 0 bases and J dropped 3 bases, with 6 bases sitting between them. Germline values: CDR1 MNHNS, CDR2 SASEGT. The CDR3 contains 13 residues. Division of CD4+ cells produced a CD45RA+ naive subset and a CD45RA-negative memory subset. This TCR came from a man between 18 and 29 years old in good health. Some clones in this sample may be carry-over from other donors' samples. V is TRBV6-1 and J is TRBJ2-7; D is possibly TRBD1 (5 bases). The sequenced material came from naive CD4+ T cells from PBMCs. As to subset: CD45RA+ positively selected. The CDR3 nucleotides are TGTGCCAGCAGTGAAGCACAGGACTACGAGCAGTACTTC. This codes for CASSEAQDYEQYF.